Below, 9 T cell receptor beta chains from the same sample are listed, as sequenced in a study of cytomegalovirus exposure and HLA in healthy donors. Primers: 60 Vbeta forward and 13 Jbeta reverse. Assay: immunoSEQ multiplex PCR; the TCRdb copy retains only in-frame clones and omits some. The sample contains 110,000 or so clones, over 60% of which appear only once. Sequenced input: PBMCs. The receptors shown here come from a man aged 18 to 29 in good health and CMV-seropositive.

The V call is TRBV7-9, the J call TRBJ1-2; TRBD1 matches 7 bases. This CDR3 spans 12 amino acids. CDR1 is SEHNR, CDR2 FQNEAQ, per germline (reference sequence). J lost 8 bases, V lost 11 bases, and 11 bases had no gene match. The CDR3 DNA follows: TGTGCCGGACTTAAGGGGGCGTGGGGCTACACCTTC. This sequence encodes CAGLKGAWGYTF.

The chain employs TRBV15 and TRBJ2-5, with 9 positions matching TRBD2. Trimming removed 0 bases from V and 1 base from J; junction bases left unmatched: 6. The CDR3 sequence is 17 residues long. Germline V CDR1 and CDR2: LNHNV, YYDKDF (reference sequence). CDR3 protein: CATSRDLSGGLQETQYF. DNA for the CDR3: TGTGCCACCAGCAGAGATTTGAGCGGGGGGCTCCAAGAGACCCAGTACTTC.

This clone was seen a few times. The rearrangement joins TRBV28 to TRBJ2-5, with TRBD1 identical over 9 bases. This CDR3 spans 17 amino acids. Trimming at V came to 5 bases and at J to 0 bases, leaving 10 bases not matched to a gene. The V gene's germline CDR1 is MDHEN and CDR2 SYDVKM. CDR3 residues: CASSPGQGRKDQETQYF. CDR3 DNA sequence: TGTGCCAGCAGTCCGGGACAGGGACGAAAGGACCAAGAGACCCAGTACTTC. Together with reference TRBV28 and TRBJ2-5, the CDR3 gives the full variable domain: DVKVTQSSRYLVKRTGEKVFLECVQDMDHENMFWYRQDPGLGLRLIYFSYDVKMKEKGDIPEGYSVSREKKERFSLILESASTNQTSMYLCASSPGQGRKDQETQYFGPGTRLLVL.

The chain employs TRBV5-1 and TRBJ2-1; a weak D match, TRBD1 (6 bases). Germline-derived CDR1 and CDR2 are SGHRS and YFSETQ. The CDR3 extends over 13 amino acids. V was clipped by 2 bases and J by 12 bases, with 15 bases between them. This chain's CDR3 is CASSFEPTGRQFF. The CDR3, as DNA: TGCGCCAGCAGCTTCGAACCGACAGGCCGGCAGTTCTTC.

This sequence joins TRBV21-1 and TRBJ1-5; the D call of TRBD1 is as the table states it, not checked on the DNA. TRBV21-1 is a listed pseudogene. The CDR3 consists of 15 residues. The CDR3 nucleotides read TGTGCCAGCAGCCTCTACCGGGACAGGGAGGCTGCCCAGCATTTT. Translating gives CASSLYRDREAAQHF.

This clone has only a few counts. V is TRBV19 and J is TRBJ2-7; perhaps TRBD1 as D (5 bases). Germline lookup yields CDR1 LNHDA and CDR2 SQIVND (reference sequence). This CDR3 is 13 amino acids long. Trimming pared 9 bases from V and 0 bases from J, leaving 12 bases between. The CDR3 coding sequence is TGTGCCAGCTCAAGGGGCTCCTCCTACGAGCAGTACTTC. The encoded protein is CASSRGSSYEQYF. The full variable domain, with the rest looked up from reference TRBV19 and TRBJ2-7, is DGGITQSPKYLFRKEGQNVTLSCEQNLNHDAMYWYRQDPGQGLRLIYYSQIVNDFQKGDIAEGYSVSREKKESFPLTVTSAQKNPTAFYLCASSRGSSYEQYFGPGTRLTVT.

The V call is TRBV28, the J call TRBJ2-7; 11 nucleotides match TRBD1. The CDR3 has 15 amino acids. CDR1 MDHEN and CDR2 SYDVKM come from the germline V gene. V dropped 6 bases and J dropped 4; count of bases not matched to a gene: 8. The CDR3 sequence: CASSRTGTGGYEQYF. CDR3 DNA: TGTGCCAGCAGCCGGACCGGGACAGGGGGTTACGAGCAGTACTTC.

A few counts support this clone. The J gene is TRBJ2-2, the V gene TRBV5-1; 7 bases match TRBD1. The J segment lost 4 bases and the V segment lost 2 bases, leaving 2 bases of the junction unmatched. CDR1 is SGHRS, CDR2 YFSETQ, per germline. The CDR3 runs 14 residues. The CDR3 DNA reads as TGCGCCAGCAGCTTCGCAGGGGGCACCGGGGAGCTGTTTTTT. Amino acids: CASSFAGGTGELFF.

The chain employs TRBV6-1 and TRBJ2-1, with a possible D match to TRBD1 (5 bases). Trimming took off 0 bases at V and 6 bases at J, with 9 bases between the two ends. Germline assignment: CDR1 MNHNS and CDR2 SASEGT. CDR3 length equals 14 residues. The CDR3 loop is CASSEARTSNEQFF. CDR3 sequence (DNA): TGTGCCAGCAGTGAAGCGCGGACAAGCAATGAGCAGTTCTTC.